Listed below are T cell receptor beta chains from one sample, sequenced in a study of technical replicates of blood from a few donors. The protocol was immunoSEQ multiplex PCR, while the TCRdb copy is restricted to in-frame clones and leaves out a portion. The repertoire has 75,000 to 90,000 clones, about 92% of them found once; the top ten carry more than 0.3%. Sequences were obtained from T cells isolated from PBMCs. The receptors derive from a human donor in good health. The CDR3 runs from the conserved cysteine through the conserved F or W. The order of the fields is clone size, J gene, D gene, V gene, CDR3 DNA, CDR3 protein. D genes are given only for firm matches. Expanded clones get a size class; other rows say once, few or many, or leave the size out.

size: .
J: TRBJ2-1
D: .
V: TRBV2
DNA: TGTGCCAGCAGTGTTGGACAGTCCGCCTACAATGAGCAGTTCTTC
CDR3: CASSVGQSAYNEQFF

size: .
J: TRBJ2-5
D: TRBD2
V: TRBV19
DNA: TGTGCCAGTAGTATTCAGCGGGGTAAAGAGACCCAGTACTTC
CDR3: CASSIQRGKETQYF

size: .
J: TRBJ1-5
D: .
V: TRBV30
DNA: TGTGCCTGGAGCCAGCAACAGGTTGCCAATCAGCCCCAGCATTTT
CDR3: CAWSQQQVANQPQHF

size: .
J: TRBJ1-5
D: TRBD1
V: TRBV19
DNA: TGTGCCAGTAGCGGGTGGACAGGGGGCCAGCCCCAGCATTTT
CDR3: CASSGWTGGQPQHF

size: once
J: TRBJ2-1
D: TRBD2
V: TRBV10-1
DNA: TGCGCCAGCAGCCTAGCGGGAGAGGACAATGAGCAGTTCTTC
CDR3: CASSLAGEDNEQFF

size: .
J: TRBJ2-5
D: TRBD2
V: TRBV5-1
DNA: TGCGCCAGCAGCTTGATAGCGGGAGTAATCGGGGAGACCCAGTACTTC
CDR3: CASSLIAGVIGETQYF

size: .
J: TRBJ1-2
D: .
V: TRBV27
DNA: TGTGCCAGCAGTGAAGGGGGTGCCTATGGCTACACCTTC
CDR3: CASSEGGAYGYTF

size: .
J: TRBJ1-1
D: TRBD1
V: TRBV27
DNA: TGTGCCAGCTTCCCCGACAGGGAAGTCACTGAAGCTTTCTTT
CDR3: CASFPDREVTEAFF

size: .
J: TRBJ2-5
D: .
V: TRBV9
DNA: TGTGCCAGCAGCGTAGGGGGAGGTGGGGAGACCCAGTACTTC
CDR3: CASSVGGGGETQYF

size: .
J: TRBJ1-2
D: TRBD1
V: TRBV15
DNA: TGTGCCACCAGCAGAGATAGTGCCGGGACAGGACTCGGCTACACCTTC
CDR3: CATSRDSAGTGLGYTF

size: once
J: TRBJ2-5
D: .
V: TRBV9
DNA: TGTGCCAGCAGCACTACGGGAGACCCAGCAGAGACCCAGTACTTC
CDR3: CASSTTGDPAETQYF

size: .
J: TRBJ2-3
D: TRBD2
V: TRBV29-1
DNA: TGCGGACTAGCGGGTGATAGCACAGATACGCAGTATTTT
CDR3: CGLAGDSTDTQYF

size: .
J: TRBJ2-3
D: TRBD2
V: TRBV28
DNA: TGTGCCAGCAGTTCGCTAGCGGGAGGTGGATCAGATACGCAGTATTTT
CDR3: CASSSLAGGGSDTQYF

size: .
J: TRBJ2-7
D: TRBD1
V: TRBV5-1
DNA: TGCGCCAGCAGCCCGTCGGGGACAGGGATCTACGAGCAGTACTTC
CDR3: CASSPSGTGIYEQYF

size: few
J: TRBJ1-2
D: TRBD1
V: TRBV9
DNA: TGTGCCAGCAGCCCAGGGGGCAGGTTCTACGGAGGCTACACCTTC
CDR3: CASSPGGRFYGGYTF

size: .
J: TRBJ1-1
D: TRBD1
V: TRBV27
DNA: TGTGCCAGCAGCCCGCGGACAGGGGGCGCTAGGGCCACTGAAGCTTTCTTT
CDR3: CASSPRTGGARATEAFF

size: few
J: TRBJ1-2
D: .
V: TRBV27
DNA: TGTGCCAGCAGTCCAAGCGGGTCGTTCTATGGCTACACCTTC
CDR3: CASSPSGSFYGYTF

size: .
J: TRBJ2-1
D: TRBD1
V: TRBV27
DNA: TGTGCCAGCAGTTTAGTCATGGCAGGGGGTTACTCCTACAATGAGCAGTTCTTC
CDR3: CASSLVMAGGYSYNEQFF

size: .
J: TRBJ2-7
D: TRBD1
V: TRBV15
DNA: TGTGCCACCAGCAGTAGCGTTGGGACAGCCTACGAGCAGTACTTC
CDR3: CATSSSVGTAYEQYF

size: .
J: TRBJ2-1
D: TRBD2
V: TRBV7-3
DNA: TGTGCCAGCAGCTTAGGACTAGCTGGGATTAATGAGCAGTTCTTC
CDR3: CASSLGLAGINEQFF

size: .
J: TRBJ2-5
D: .
V: TRBV25-1
DNA: TGTGCCAGCAGCCCGAATTTGGGTTCCGGGGAGACCCAGTACTTC
CDR3: CASSPNLGSGETQYF

size: .
J: TRBJ2-1
D: .
V: TRBV19
DNA: TGTGCCAGTAGTATAGTTACAGCCTACAATGAGCAGTTCTTC
CDR3: CASSIVTAYNEQFF

size: .
J: TRBJ2-2
D: TRBD1
V: TRBV4-1
DNA: TGCGCCAGCAGCTTGGACAGGGGGCAGGACGGGGAGCTGTTTTTT
CDR3: CASSLDRGQDGELFF

size: .
J: TRBJ1-1
D: .
V: TRBV29-1
DNA: TGCAGCGTGTGTGAGTTCAAAACCACTGAAGCTTTCTTT
CDR3: CSVCEFKTTEAFF

size: .
J: TRBJ2-1
D: .
V: TRBV10-3
DNA: TGTGCCATCAGTGAGAGCGGGCTCACCTACAATGAGCAGTTCTTC
CDR3: CAISESGLTYNEQFF

size: few
J: TRBJ2-3
D: TRBD1
V: TRBV6-5
DNA: TGTGCCAGCAGAAAAGGGGGCCCCACAGATACGCAGTATTTT
CDR3: CASRKGGPTDTQYF

size: .
J: TRBJ1-2
D: .
V: TRBV6-5
DNA: TGTGCCACCCTCAGGGGTTTAGACTATGGCTACACCTTC
CDR3: CATLRGLDYGYTF

size: .
J: TRBJ1-3
D: TRBD1
V: TRBV5-1
DNA: TGCGCCAGCAGCTTGGGGCAGGGGGCTGGAAACACCATATATTTT
CDR3: CASSLGQGAGNTIYF

size: once
J: TRBJ2-7
D: .
V: TRBV9
DNA: TGTGCCAGCAGCGTAGGAGACTTGGGCTACGAGCAGTACTTC
CDR3: CASSVGDLGYEQYF

size: once
J: TRBJ2-7
D: TRBD1
V: TRBV6-1
DNA: TGTGCCAGCGCGGCCGGGACAGGGGGCATTGAGCAGTACTTC
CDR3: CASAAGTGGIEQYF

size: .
J: TRBJ1-4
D: TRBD1
V: TRBV5-1
DNA: TGCGCCAGCAGCTTGGCCGGGCAGGGGGGAGGACTGTTTTTT
CDR3: CASSLAGQGGGLFF

size: .
J: TRBJ1-5
D: .
V: TRBV7-8
DNA: TGTGCCAGCAGCTTGGGGGGTTATCAGCCCCAGCATTTT
CDR3: CASSLGGYQPQHF

size: .
J: TRBJ2-5
D: .
V: TRBV27
DNA: TGTGCCAGCAGTCCACTAGCCTGGCAAGAGACCCAGTACTTC
CDR3: CASSPLAWQETQYF

size: .
J: TRBJ1-3
D: .
V: TRBV7-2
DNA: TGTGCCAGCAGCTTAGCGTGGGGGGAGGTCGGAAACACCATATATTTT
CDR3: CASSLAWGEVGNTIYF

size: once
J: TRBJ2-7
D: TRBD2
V: TRBV30
DNA: TGTGCCTGGAGTACATTGGGACTAGCGCGCTACGAGCAGTACTTC
CDR3: CAWSTLGLARYEQYF

size: .
J: TRBJ2-6
D: .
V: TRBV30
DNA: TGTGCCTGGAGGGCAGGGGAAGGGGCCAACGTCCTGACTTTC
CDR3: CAWRAGEGANVLTF

size: once
J: TRBJ2-3
D: .
V: TRBV5-4
DNA: TGTGCCAGCAGCCCCCTGACAGGACGCTCAGATACGCAGTATTTT
CDR3: CASSPLTGRSDTQYF

size: .
J: TRBJ2-1
D: TRBD1
V: TRBV18
DNA: TGTGCCAGCTCACCCCGGACAGGGGGCAATGAGCAGTTCTTC
CDR3: CASSPRTGGNEQFF

size: .
J: TRBJ1-1
D: .
V: TRBV7-9
DNA: TGTGCCAGCAGCTTCGGGGGTGGGACTGAAGCTTTCTTT
CDR3: CASSFGGGTEAFF

size: .
J: TRBJ2-7
D: TRBD2
V: TRBV9
DNA: TGTGCCAGCAGCGTAAGGGCGGGAGAAACTCACGAGCAGTACTTC
CDR3: CASSVRAGETHEQYF

size: .
J: TRBJ1-3
D: .
V: TRBV19
DNA: TGTGCCAGTAGTTACGCCTGGACAATCGACCGGCGAAACACCATATATTTT
CDR3: CASSYAWTIDRRNTIYF